This T cell receptor beta chain was identified in a study of cytomegalovirus exposure and HLA in healthy donors. Study findings and constraints: It was confirmed in vitro that a few of the CMV-associated chains were specific for CMV antigens. There were approximately 150 TCR beta chains listed as cytomegalovirus-associated. A later analysis linked a missense DCLRE1C variant to TCR beta V- and J-gene trimming.

PCR primers comprised 60 Vbeta and 13 Jbeta primers. Clones were sequenced by immunoSEQ multiplex PCR, and TCRdb holds only the in-frame ones, with some missing. The sample carries 100,000 to 150,000 clones, over 70% recorded once. Germline V lookup: CDR1 LNHDA, CDR2 SQIVND (reference sequence). The germline V and J ends were trimmed by 8 bases and 2 bases, with 9 bases remaining between them. There are 12 residues in the CDR3. On this clone itself: Its target is not known.

The V gene is TRBV19, the J gene TRBJ1-1; D uncertain. This sequence originates from a man aged 35 to 55 in good health and CMV-seropositive. What was sequenced was PBMCs. The CDR3 loop is CASASTNTEAFF. CDR3 nucleotides: TGTGCCAGTGCGTCGACAAACACTGAAGCTTTCTTT.